This entry lists 31 T cell receptor beta chains sequenced from one sample in a study of blood T cell repertoires in COVID-19. Sequencing was performed with immunoSEQ multiplex PCR; in TCRdb, only in-frame clones are kept and a portion is missing. The sample shows about 190,000 clones, approximately 84% of them seen only once. Input material: PBMCs or T cells enriched from blood (not recorded which). These receptors all stem from a woman aged 25 to 45 who had recovered from COVID-19.

V is TRBV18 and J is TRBJ2-5; unclear D gene. The V gene lost 8 bases and the J gene lost 3 bases, with 16 bases spanning the gap. Germline V CDR1 and CDR2: KGHSH, LQKENI. The CDR3 has 14 amino acids. The CDR3 region is CASLQARGKETQYF. The CDR3 nucleotides are TGTGCCAGCCTCCAAGCCCGAGGAAAAGAGACCCAGTACTTC.

This chain connects TRBV6-6 to TRBJ2-3, with D possibly matching TRBD2 (5 bases). The CDR3 loop spans 13 amino acids. V was cut by 4 bases and J by 5 bases, with 10 bases left in between. Germline loops: CDR1 MNHNY, CDR2 SVGAGI (reference sequence). The CDR3 loop is CASSLRGEDTQYF. CDR3 nucleotide sequence: TGTGCCAGCAGTTTACGGGGAGAAGATACGCAGTATTTT.

This rearrangement joins TRBV7-8 to TRBJ1-1, with 8 positions matching TRBD1. CDR3 size: 15 residues. Germline V CDR1 and CDR2: SGHVS, FQNEAQ. J lost 8 bases, V lost 2 bases, and 10 bases had no gene match. The CDR3 loop is CASSLPGQGAREAFF. The CDR3 coding sequence is TGTGCCAGCAGCTTACCGGGGCAGGGGGCGAGGGAAGCTTTCTTT. Combining the CDR3 with reference TRBV7-8 and TRBJ1-1 gives the whole variable domain GAGVSQSPRYKVAKRGQDVALRCDPISGHVSLFWYQQALGQGPEFLTYFQNEAQLDKSGLPSDRFFAERPEGSVSTLKIQRTQQEDSAVYLCASSLPGQGAREAFFGQGTRLTVV.

This chain joins TRBV7-2 and TRBJ1-3; D remains unclear. This CDR3 has 15 amino acids. The V gene's germline CDR1 is SGHTA and CDR2 FQGNSA. Deletions cut 3 bases from V and 0 bases from J, with 9 bases between. CDR3 DNA: TGTGCCAGCAGCTTCACAGAGAGCTCTGGAAACACCATATATTTT. Translated: CASSFTESSGNTIYF.

This clone was seen a few times. This rearrangement joins TRBV5-6 to TRBJ1-3; D possibly corresponds to TRBD1 (5 bases). Trimming cost V 1 base and J 0 bases, with 8 bases left between them. The CDR3 runs 15 residues. CDR1 and CDR2 (germline): SGHDT, YYEEEE. For the CDR3, the DNA is TGTGCCAGCAGCTTGCCCCAGGGCTCTGGAAACACCATATATTTT. Amino acids: CASSLPQGSGNTIYF. The entire variable domain, with the rest obtained from reference TRBV5-6 and TRBJ1-3, is as follows: DAGVTQSPTHLIKTRGQQVTLRCSPKSGHDTVSWYQQALGQGPQFIFQYYEEEERQRGNFPDRFSGHQFPNYSSELNVNALLLGDSALYLCASSLPQGSGNTIYFGEGSWLTVV.

The chain uses TRBV27 and TRBJ1-2; a weak D match, TRBD1 (5 bases). The CDR3 totals 17 residues. V shed 4 bases and J shed 0 bases, with 18 bases lying between them. Germline CDR1 is MNHEY and CDR2 is SMNVEV (reference sequence). CDR3 in amino acids: CASSSHRQLKTNYGYTF. CDR3 DNA: TGTGCCAGCAGTTCACACCGACAGCTCAAAACTAACTATGGCTACACCTTC.

The V gene is TRBV2, the J gene TRBJ2-4; D not certain. There are 13 residues in the CDR3. Germline CDR1 is SNHLY and CDR2 is FYNNEI. The ends were cut back, 7 bases at V and 0 bases at J, with 7 bases in the middle. CDR3 sequence: CASNTKAKNIQYF. CDR3 in DNA: TGTGCCAGCAATACAAAAGCCAAAAACATTCAGTACTTC.

V gene TRBV4-2 combines with J gene TRBJ1-3; a weak D match, TRBD1 (5 bases). The V gene's germline CDR1 is LGHNA and CDR2 YNFKEQ. Trimming stripped 3 bases from V and 4 bases from J, with 16 bases between. The CDR3 has 16 residues. CDR3 DNA sequence: TGTGCCAGCAGCCAGGCCGTTGGGGGGGTCGGAAACACCATATATTTT. Translated: CASSQAVGGVGNTIYF.

The chain is built from TRBV2 and TRBJ2-1, with D possibly being TRBD1 (5 bases). V was trimmed by 5 bases and J by 0 bases, leaving 20 bases between them. CDR1 and CDR2 from the germline V gene are SNHLY and FYNNEI. The CDR3 has 18 residues. In DNA form, the CDR3 reads TGTGCCAGCAGTTTTATGAGGTCGGGCCAGGGCTCCTACAATGAGCAGTTCTTC. It specifies CASSFMRSGQGSYNEQFF.

This chain connects TRBV5-4 to TRBJ2-1, with 16 nucleotides matching TRBD2. The CDR3 is made up of 17 amino acids. V trimming: 3 bases; J trimming: 2 bases; junction bases outside the gene matches: 2. CDR1 is SGHNT, CDR2 YYREEE, per germline (reference sequence). CDR3 in amino acids: CASSYGTSGGAYNEQFF. CDR3 nucleotide sequence: TGTGCCAGCAGCTACGGGACTAGCGGGGGGGCCTACAATGAGCAGTTCTTC. The full variable domain, its missing parts supplied by reference TRBV5-4 and TRBJ2-1, is ETGVTQSPTHLIKTRGQQVTLRCSSQSGHNTVSWYQQALGQGPQFIFQYYREEENGRGNFPPRFSGLQFPNYSSELNVNALELDDSALYLCASSYGTSGGAYNEQFFGPGTRLTVL.

The chain combines TRBV28 with TRBJ1-2, with D maybe TRBD1 (6 bases). CDR1 and CDR2 from the germline V gene are MDHEN and SYDVKM. The V gene lost 5 bases and the J gene lost 4 bases, with 11 bases spanning the gap. This CDR3 has 13 residues. The CDR3 loop reads CASSPGTLYGYTF. The CDR3 region has the DNA TGTGCCAGCAGTCCCGGGACACTCTATGGCTACACCTTC.

This chain links TRBV5-1 with TRBJ2-1, with TRBD2 as a possible D gene (7 bases). CDR3 size: 15 residues. Trimming removed 4 bases at V and 9 bases at J, with 20 bases between. Per the germline V gene, CDR1 is SGHRS and CDR2 is YFSETQ. CDR3 sequence (DNA): TGCGCCAGCAGCCCGGAGGGGGGAGGGCCTTTTGAGCAGTTCTTC. Its protein product is CASSPEGGGPFEQFF.

V gene TRBV27 combines with J gene TRBJ2-6; D is possibly TRBD2 (5 bases). The germline CDR1 and CDR2 sequences are MNHEY and SMNVEV (reference sequence). The CDR3 spans 16 residues. V lost 6 bases and J 0 bases, leaving 12 bases between the germline ends. In DNA form, the CDR3 reads TGTGCCAGCAGCCCCGGACTGCTCTCTGGGGCCAACGTCCTGACTTTC. Protein sequence: CASSPGLLSGANVLTF.

CDR3 sequence reads: CSVASDGYTEAFF. CDR3 nucleotide sequence: TGCAGCGTTGCTTCCGACGGGTACACTGAAGCTTTCTTT. This chain connects TRBV29-1 to TRBJ1-1; D is uncertain. This CDR3 is built from 13 residues. In germline, CDR1 is SQVTM, CDR2 ANQGSEA. V was cut by 4 bases and J by 3 bases, with 12 bases left in between.

The V and J genes are TRBV7-2 and TRBJ1-1; D unresolved. Germline V gene data show CDR1 as SGHTA and CDR2 as FQGNSA. V was trimmed by 6 bases and J by 2 bases, leaving 13 bases between them. The CDR3 runs 14 residues. CDR3 DNA sequence: TGTGCCAGCAGATCCTCGGGGATAAACACTGAAGCTTTCTTT. Protein product: CASRSSGINTEAFF.

The rearrangement uses TRBV5-1 and TRBJ2-5; 9 positions match TRBD2. From germline, CDR1 is SGHRS and CDR2 YFSETQ. V lost 1 base and J lost 4; bases outside the gene matches: 5. The CDR3 runs 15 residues. CDR3 nucleotide sequence: TGCGCCAGCAGCTTGTTTGGGCGGGGGGGAGAGACCCAGTACTTC. Residues: CASSLFGRGGETQYF.

V and J are TRBV27 and TRBJ2-1, with 8 bases that match TRBD1. The V gene's germline CDR1 is MNHEY and CDR2 SMNVEV (reference sequence). The CDR3 sequence is 12 residues long. J gave up 7 bases and V 6 bases, and 2 bases lay outside the gene matches. In nucleotides, the CDR3 is TGTGCCAGCAGGCAGGGGGCAAATGAGCAGTTCTTC. Protein product: CASRQGANEQFF.

The V call is TRBV5-4, the J call TRBJ2-7; 10 positions agree with TRBD1. CDR3 size: 16 residues. With 4 bases clipped from V and 0 bases from J, the junction kept 7 bases outside the gene matches. In germline, CDR1 is SGHNT, CDR2 YYREEE (reference sequence). For the CDR3, the DNA is TGTGCCAGCAGCGACGACGGACAGGGGGTCTCCTACGAGCAGTACTTC. This gives the protein CASSDDGQGVSYEQYF.

The rearrangement uses TRBV6-5 and TRBJ1-1, with D possibly TRBD1 on 5 matching bases. Trimming removed 6 bases at V and 5 bases at J, with 16 bases between. Germline assignment: CDR1 MNHEY and CDR2 SVGAGI. This CDR3 has 14 residues. DNA of the CDR3: TGTGCCAGCAGGGCCCCGGGGGGTTGGACTGAAGCTTTCTTT. It codes for CASRAPGGWTEAFF.

This chain joins TRBV10-3 and TRBJ2-2; D may be TRBD2 (6 bases). The CDR3 has 14 residues. Trimming stripped 8 bases from V and 6 bases from J, with 16 bases between. Looked up from germline, CDR1 is ENHRY and CDR2 is SYGVKD. The CDR3 region has the DNA TGTGCCATCCGTGGCGGGATTGAGGCCGGGGAGCTGTTTTTT. Amino acid sequence: CAIRGGIEAGELFF.

The rearrangement joins TRBV18 to TRBJ1-2, with D perhaps TRBD1 (6 bases). Germline V gene sequence: CDR1 KGHSH, CDR2 LQKENI. The V and J ends lost 6 bases and 2 bases respectively, with 13 bases between them. The CDR3 loop spans 14 amino acids. This CDR3 reads CASSPGHENYGYTF. The CDR3 region has the DNA TGTGCCAGCTCGCCGGGACATGAGAACTATGGCTACACCTTC.

The J gene is TRBJ1-1, the V gene TRBV11-3; D perhaps matches TRBD1 (5 bases). CDR3 length equals 20 residues. The germline V gene encodes CDR1 SGHNT and CDR2 YENEEA. With 2 bases removed from V and 0 bases from J, the gap between germline ends came to 25 bases. The CDR3 loop is CASSLYPPPLGGDVNTEAFF. The CDR3 bases are TGTGCCAGCAGCTTATACCCACCACCTTTGGGAGGGGATGTGAACACTGAAGCTTTCTTT.

This chain connects TRBV6-5 to TRBJ1-2; 7 bases are a match to TRBD1. The CDR3 spans 15 residues. The V segment lost 2 bases and the J segment 6 bases; nucleotides outside the gene matches: 9. Germline V CDR1 and CDR2: MNHEY, SVGAGI. The CDR3 nucleotides read TGTGCCAGCAGTTACCATGGGACAGCCTCCGATGGCTACACCTTC. As protein: CASSYHGTASDGYTF.

This chain joins TRBV5-1 and TRBJ2-7; 8 bases align to TRBD1. The germline V gene encodes CDR1 SGHRS and CDR2 YFSETQ. This CDR3 region has 15 residues. The V segment lost 6 bases and the J segment 0 bases; nucleotides outside the gene matches: 8. CDR3 sequence (DNA): TGCGCCAGCACCATCACAGGGGGAAACTCCTACGAGCAGTACTTC. It is translated as CASTITGGNSYEQYF.

The chain is built from TRBV24-1 and TRBJ1-2; no reliable D call. The germline V and J ends were trimmed by 0 bases and 8 bases, with 6 bases remaining between them. Germline CDR1 KGHDR, CDR2 SFDVKD. This CDR3 comprises 12 residues. CDR3: CATSDLQRGYTF. The CDR3 coding sequence is TGTGCCACCAGTGATTTGCAGAGGGGCTACACCTTC.

The V call is TRBV9, the J call TRBJ2-1, with D possibly being TRBD2 (5 bases). V lost 4 bases, J lost 6 bases, and 20 bases lay in between. Germline V gives CDR1 SGDLS, CDR2 YYNGEE. This CDR3 comprises 16 residues. The CDR3 bases are TGTGCCAGCAGCCCCCTGGACTCCCTAATCGGCAATGAGCAGTTCTTC. It translates to CASSPLDSLIGNEQFF.

V and J are TRBV24-1 and TRBJ1-2; D gene unclear. V was pared by 3 bases and J by 7 bases, with 5 bases between. Germline V gene sequence: CDR1 KGHDR, CDR2 SFDVKD. The CDR3 runs to 11 residues. The CDR3 spells CATSDPRGYTF. In DNA form, the CDR3 reads TGTGCCACCAGTGATCCGCGTGGCTACACCTTC.

This sequence joins TRBV11-2 and TRBJ1-1; a possible D gene is TRBD1 (6 bases). The V end lost 2 bases, the J end lost 8 bases, and 15 bases lay between the germline ends. CDR3 length equals 14 residues. Germline CDR1 is SGHAT and CDR2 is FQNNGV. The DNA for the CDR3 is TGTGCCAGCAGCTTAAAGGTCGCGGGGGGCGAAGCTTTCTTT. Protein product: CASSLKVAGGEAFF.

This clone showed up many times. The chain uses TRBV27 and TRBJ1-3; tentative D call: TRBD1 (5 bases). The CDR3 runs 13 residues. Germline V lookup: CDR1 MNHEY, CDR2 SMNVEV (reference sequence). Trimming pared 5 bases from V and 3 bases from J, leaving 8 bases between. For the CDR3, the DNA is TGTGCCAGCAGTAGGGGCGGTGGAAACACCATATATTTT. Amino acids: CASSRGGGNTIYF.

The chain joins TRBV29-1 to TRBJ1-2; 7 positions match TRBD1. The junction had 5 bases not matched to a gene; V was cut back by 0 bases and J by 7 bases. The CDR3 has 13 residues. Germline V lookup: CDR1 SQVTM, CDR2 ANQGSEA. The CDR3 loop reads CSVEDLPGGGYTF. The DNA for the CDR3 is TGCAGCGTTGAAGATCTTCCAGGGGGTGGCTACACCTTC. The complete variable domain, with remaining parts taken from reference TRBV29-1 and TRBJ1-2, reads SAVISQKPSRDICQRGTSLTIQCQVDSQVTMMFWYRQQPGQSLTLIATANQGSEATYESGFVIDKFPISRPNLTFSTLTVSNMSPEDSSIYLCSVEDLPGGGYTFGSGTRLTVV.

The genes are TRBV28 and TRBJ2-5; maybe TRBD1 (6 bases). CDR3 length: 16 residues. Between the trimmed V and J ends, which lost 4 bases and 0 bases, there was a span of 15 bases. CDR1 MDHEN and CDR2 SYDVKM come from the germline V gene. CDR3 amino acids: CASSSNLRGYQETQYF. In DNA form, the CDR3 reads TGTGCCAGCAGTTCGAACCTCAGGGGATACCAAGAGACCCAGTACTTC. Based on the CDR3 plus reference TRBV28 and TRBJ2-5, the full variable domain is DVKVTQSSRYLVKRTGEKVFLECVQDMDHENMFWYRQDPGLGLRLIYFSYDVKMKEKGDIPEGYSVSREKKERFSLILESASTNQTSMYLCASSSNLRGYQETQYFGPGTRLLVL.